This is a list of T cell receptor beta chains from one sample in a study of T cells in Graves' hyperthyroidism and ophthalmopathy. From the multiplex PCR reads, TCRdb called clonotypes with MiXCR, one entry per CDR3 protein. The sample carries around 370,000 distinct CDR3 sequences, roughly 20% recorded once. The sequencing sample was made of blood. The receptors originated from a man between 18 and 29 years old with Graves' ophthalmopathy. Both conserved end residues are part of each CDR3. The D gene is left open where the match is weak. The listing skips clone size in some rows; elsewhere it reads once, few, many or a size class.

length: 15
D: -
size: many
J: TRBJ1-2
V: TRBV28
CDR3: CASSLDGDLRYGYTF
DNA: TGTGCCAGCAGTCTCGACGGGGATCTAAGATATGGCTACACCTTC

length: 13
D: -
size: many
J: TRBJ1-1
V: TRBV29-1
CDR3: CSVVAGQGTEAFF
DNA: TGCAGCGTTGTGGCAGGGCAGGGGACTGAAGCTTTCTTT

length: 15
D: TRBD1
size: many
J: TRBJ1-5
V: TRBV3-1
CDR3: CASSRTGGWDQPQHF
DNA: TGTGCCAGCAGCAGGACAGGGGGCTGGGATCAGCCCCAGCATTTT

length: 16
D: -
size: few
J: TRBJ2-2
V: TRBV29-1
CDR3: CSVESPRGRATGELFF
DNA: TGCAGCGTTGAGTCCCCTCGTGGAAGGGCCACCGGGGAGCTGTTTTTT

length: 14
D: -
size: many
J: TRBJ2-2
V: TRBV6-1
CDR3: CASRAARDTGELFF
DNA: TGTGCCAGCAGGGCTGCGAGAGACACCGGGGAGCTGTTTTTT

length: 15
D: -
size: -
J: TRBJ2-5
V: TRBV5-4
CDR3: CASSLEGGGSLAQYF
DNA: TGTGCCAGCAGCTTGGAAGGAGGGGGCAGCCTGGCCCAGTACTTC

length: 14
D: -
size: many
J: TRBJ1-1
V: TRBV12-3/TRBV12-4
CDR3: CASRLSLEYTEAFF
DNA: TGTGCCAGCAGACTTAGTCTGGAATACACTGAAGCTTTCTTT

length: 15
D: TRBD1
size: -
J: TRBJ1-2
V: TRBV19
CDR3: CASSMWDSKNYGYTF
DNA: TGTGCCAGTAGTATGTGGGACAGTAAAAACTATGGCTACACCTTC

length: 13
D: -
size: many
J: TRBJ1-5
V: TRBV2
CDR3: CASSEGSHQPQHF
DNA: TGTGCCAGCAGTGAAGGGTCTCATCAGCCCCAGCATTTT

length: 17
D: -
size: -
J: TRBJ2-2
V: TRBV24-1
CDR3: CATSDPVQGVNTGELFF
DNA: TGTGCCACCAGTGACCCCGTACAGGGCGTAAACACCGGGGAGCTGTTTTTT

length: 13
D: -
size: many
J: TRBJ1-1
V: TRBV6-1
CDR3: CASSYVLNTEAFF
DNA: TGTGCCAGCAGTTATGTCTTGAACACTGAAGCTTTCTTT

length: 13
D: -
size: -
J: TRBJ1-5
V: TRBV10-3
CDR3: CAISESISQPQHF
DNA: TGTGCCATCAGTGAGTCGATCAGTCAGCCCCAGCATTTT

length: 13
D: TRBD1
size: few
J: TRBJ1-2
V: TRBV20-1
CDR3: CSASAGGSYGYTF
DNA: TGCAGTGCTAGTGCAGGGGGCAGCTATGGCTACACCTTC

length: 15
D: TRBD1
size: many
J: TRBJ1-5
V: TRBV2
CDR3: CASSEWGTGGQPQHF
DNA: TGTGCCAGCAGTGAATGGGGGACAGGGGGTCAGCCCCAGCATTTT

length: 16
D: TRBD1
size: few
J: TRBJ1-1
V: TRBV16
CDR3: CASSLPQGAVNTEAFF
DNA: TGTGCCAGCAGCCTTCCACAGGGGGCCGTTAACACTGAAGCTTTCTTT

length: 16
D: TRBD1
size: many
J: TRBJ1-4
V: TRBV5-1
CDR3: CASSATGIGTNEKLFF
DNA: TGCGCCAGCAGCGCGACAGGGATTGGTACTAATGAAAAACTGTTTTTT

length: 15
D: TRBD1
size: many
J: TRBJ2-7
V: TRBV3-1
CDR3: CASSQKRQGIDEQYF
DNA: TGTGCCAGCAGCCAAAAGAGACAGGGTATTGACGAGCAGTACTTC

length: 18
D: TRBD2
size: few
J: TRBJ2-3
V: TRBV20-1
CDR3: CSAIVGAGGGDSTDTQYF
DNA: TGCAGTGCTATTGTAGGAGCGGGGGGGGGGGATAGCACAGATACGCAGTATTTT

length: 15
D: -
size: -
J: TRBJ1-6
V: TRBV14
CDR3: CASSPRRGVNSPLHF
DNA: TGTGCCAGCAGCCCCCGAAGGGGTGTTAATTCACCCCTCCACTTT

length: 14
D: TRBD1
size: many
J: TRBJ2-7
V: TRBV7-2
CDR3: CASSIPGQDYEQYF
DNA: TGTGCCAGCAGCATACCGGGACAGGACTACGAGCAGTACTTC

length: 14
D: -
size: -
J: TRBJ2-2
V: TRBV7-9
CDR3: CASTPTENTGELFF
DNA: TGTGCCAGCACCCCGACAGAAAACACCGGGGAGCTGTTTTTT

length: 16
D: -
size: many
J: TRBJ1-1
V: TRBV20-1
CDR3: CSASILSGGGFTEAFF
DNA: TGCAGTGCTAGTATACTTTCCGGGGGCGGGTTCACTGAAGCTTTCTTT

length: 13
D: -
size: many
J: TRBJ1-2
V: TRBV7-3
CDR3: CASSHLLRGRIPF
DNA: TGTGCCAGCAGCCACCTCCTTCGGGGGAGGATCCCCTTC

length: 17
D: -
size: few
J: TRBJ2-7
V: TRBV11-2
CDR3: CASSSKPTGLPPGAQYF
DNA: TGTGCCAGCAGCTCGAAGCCAACAGGGCTACCTCCTGGGGCGCAGTACTTC

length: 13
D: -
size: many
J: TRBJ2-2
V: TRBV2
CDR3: CASSVKTGGELFF
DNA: TGTGCCAGCAGTGTGAAGACGGGTGGGGAGCTGTTTTTT

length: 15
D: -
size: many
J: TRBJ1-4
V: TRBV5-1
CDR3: CASSVDRTANEKLFF
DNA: TGCGCCAGCAGCGTTGACAGGACAGCTAATGAAAAACTGTTTTTT

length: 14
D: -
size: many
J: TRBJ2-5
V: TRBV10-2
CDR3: CASSPDSDQETQYF
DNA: TGCGCCAGCAGTCCGGACTCGGACCAAGAGACCCAGTACTTC

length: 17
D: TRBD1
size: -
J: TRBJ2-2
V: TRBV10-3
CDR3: CAISYRGPELDTGELFF
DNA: TGTGCCATCAGTTACAGGGGCCCAGAGTTAGACACCGGGGAGCTGTTTTTT

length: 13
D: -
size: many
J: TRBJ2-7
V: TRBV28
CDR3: CASSPGAGDEQYF
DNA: TGTGCCAGCAGTCCCGGGGCTGGGGACGAGCAGTACTTC

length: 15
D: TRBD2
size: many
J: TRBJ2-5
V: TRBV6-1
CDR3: CASSLIAGSQETQYF
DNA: TGTGCCAGCAGTCTAATAGCGGGGAGCCAAGAGACCCAGTACTTC

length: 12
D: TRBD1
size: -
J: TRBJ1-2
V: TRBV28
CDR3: CASTQGAYGYTF
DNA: TGTGCCAGCACCCAGGGGGCCTATGGCTACACCTTC